The TCR beta chain under discussion was sequenced for a study of T cells expressing NK-cell markers. For the study at large: CD3+CD56+NKG2C+, CD3+CD56+NKG2C- and CD3+CD56-NKG2C+ T cells, once sorted, supplied the TCR beta repertoires. There were seven HCMV-seropositive donors and one seronegative donor among the eight sequenced.

5'RACE template switching with UMIs produced the TCR beta cDNA. Using the 5' RACE reads, TCRdb records one entry per CDR3 protein without DNA. The sample holds hundreds of thousands of distinct CDR3 sequences. The CDR3 contains 15 residues. Per germline, CDR1 SGHTA and CDR2 FQGNSA. Sequences were obtained from blood T cells: a sorted CD56 or NKG2C T cell subset, CD4+ or CD8+ T cells, or bulk PBMC T cells (not recorded which). The clonotype was recovered from a man aged 18 to 30 in good health. The V call is TRBV7-2, the J call TRBJ1-6; without DNA, the TCRdb call of TRBD1 cannot be checked. CDR3 residues: CASSLVRAADSPLHF.